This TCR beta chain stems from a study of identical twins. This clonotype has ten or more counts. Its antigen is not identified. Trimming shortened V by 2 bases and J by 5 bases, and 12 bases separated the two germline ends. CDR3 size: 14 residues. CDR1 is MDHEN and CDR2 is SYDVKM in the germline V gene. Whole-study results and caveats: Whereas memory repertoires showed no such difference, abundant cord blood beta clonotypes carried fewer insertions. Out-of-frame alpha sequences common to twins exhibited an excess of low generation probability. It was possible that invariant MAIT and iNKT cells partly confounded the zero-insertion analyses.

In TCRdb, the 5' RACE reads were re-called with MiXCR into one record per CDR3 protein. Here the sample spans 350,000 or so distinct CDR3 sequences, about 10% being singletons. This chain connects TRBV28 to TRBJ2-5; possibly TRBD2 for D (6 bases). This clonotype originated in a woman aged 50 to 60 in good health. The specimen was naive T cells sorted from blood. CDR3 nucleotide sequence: TGTGCCAGCAGTTTAAAGGGAGGTCAGGAGACCCAGTACTTC. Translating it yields CASSLKGGQETQYF.